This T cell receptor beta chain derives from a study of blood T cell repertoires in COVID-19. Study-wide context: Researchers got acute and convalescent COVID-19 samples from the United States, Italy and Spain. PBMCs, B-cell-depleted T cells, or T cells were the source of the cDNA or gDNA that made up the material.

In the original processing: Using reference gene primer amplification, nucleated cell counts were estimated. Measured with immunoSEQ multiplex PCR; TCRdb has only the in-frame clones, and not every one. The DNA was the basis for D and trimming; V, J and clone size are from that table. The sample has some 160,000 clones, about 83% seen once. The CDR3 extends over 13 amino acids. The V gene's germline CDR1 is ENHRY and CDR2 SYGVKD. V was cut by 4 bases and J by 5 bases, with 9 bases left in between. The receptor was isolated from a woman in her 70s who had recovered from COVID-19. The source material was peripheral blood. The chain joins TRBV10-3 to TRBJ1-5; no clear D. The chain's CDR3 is CAISGQAHQPQHF. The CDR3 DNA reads TGTGCCATCAGTGGCCAGGCGCATCAGCCCCAGCATTTT.